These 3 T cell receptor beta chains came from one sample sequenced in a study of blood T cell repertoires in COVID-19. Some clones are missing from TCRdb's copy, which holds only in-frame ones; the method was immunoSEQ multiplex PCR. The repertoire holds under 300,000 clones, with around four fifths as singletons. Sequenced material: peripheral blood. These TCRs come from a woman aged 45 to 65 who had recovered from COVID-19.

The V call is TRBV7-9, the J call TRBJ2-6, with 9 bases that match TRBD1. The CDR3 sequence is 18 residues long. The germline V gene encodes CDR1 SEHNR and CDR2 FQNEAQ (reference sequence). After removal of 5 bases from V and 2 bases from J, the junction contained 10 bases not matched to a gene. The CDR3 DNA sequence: TGTGCCAGCAGCCCCGACCAACAGGGGGCGGCTGGGGCCAACGTCCTGACTTTC. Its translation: CASSPDQQGAAGANVLTF.

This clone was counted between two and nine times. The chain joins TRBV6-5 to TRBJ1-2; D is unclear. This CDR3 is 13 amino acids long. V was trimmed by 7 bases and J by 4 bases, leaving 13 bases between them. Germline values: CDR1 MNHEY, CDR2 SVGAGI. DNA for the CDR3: TGTGCCAGCACGGAGGGCCCATCCTATGGCTACACCTTC. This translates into CASTEGPSYGYTF.

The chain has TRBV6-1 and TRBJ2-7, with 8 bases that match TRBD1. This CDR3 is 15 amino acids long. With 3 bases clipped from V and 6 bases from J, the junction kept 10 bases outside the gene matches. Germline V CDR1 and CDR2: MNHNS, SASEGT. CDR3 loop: CASSDPGQGTGEQYF. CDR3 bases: TGTGCCAGCAGTGATCCAGGACAGGGAACGGGCGAGCAGTACTTC.